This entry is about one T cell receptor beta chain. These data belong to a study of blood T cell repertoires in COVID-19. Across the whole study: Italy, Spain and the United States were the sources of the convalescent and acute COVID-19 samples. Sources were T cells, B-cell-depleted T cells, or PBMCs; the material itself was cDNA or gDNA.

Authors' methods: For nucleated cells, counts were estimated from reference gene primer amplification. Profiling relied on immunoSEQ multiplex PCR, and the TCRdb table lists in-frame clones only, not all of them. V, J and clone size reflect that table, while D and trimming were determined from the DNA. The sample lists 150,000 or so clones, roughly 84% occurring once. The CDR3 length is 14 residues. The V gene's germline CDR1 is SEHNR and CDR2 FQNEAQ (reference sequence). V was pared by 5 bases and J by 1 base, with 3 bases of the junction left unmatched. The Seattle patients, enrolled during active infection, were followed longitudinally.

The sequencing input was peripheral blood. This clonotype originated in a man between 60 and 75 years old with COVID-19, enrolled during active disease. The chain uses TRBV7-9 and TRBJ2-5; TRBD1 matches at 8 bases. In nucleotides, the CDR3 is TGTGCCAGCAGCCAGGGACAGGCCCAAGAGACCCAGTACTTC. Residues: CASSQGQAQETQYF. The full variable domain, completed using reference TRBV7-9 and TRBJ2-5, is DTGVSQNPRHKITKRGQNVTFRCDPISEHNRLYWYRQTLGQGPEFLTYFQNEAQLEKSRLLSDRFSAERPKGSFSTLEIQRTEQGDSAMYLCASSQGQAQETQYFGPGTRLLVL.